One sample yielded the 6 T cell receptor beta chains listed below, sequenced in a study of T-cell reconstitution after alpha-beta-depleted transplantation in children. For TCRbeta, the library was prepared with unique molecular identifiers. One entry per CDR3 protein, called by TCRdb with MiXCR from the PCR reads. The sample yields some 200,000 distinct CDR3 sequences, approximately 8% seen once. The sample here was PBMCs, mostly from graft donor cells, taken 360 days after TCRalphabeta/CD19-depleted stem cell transplant. The source of these receptors is a male patient under 10 years old who had a stem cell transplant for acute myeloid leukemia, so the T cells may come from the graft donor.

For the CDR3, the DNA is TGTGCCAGCAGCCACAGACTTCGAGGGGCCGGGGAGCTGTTTTTT. Encoded protein: CASSHRLRGAGELFF. The rearrangement uses TRBV14 and TRBJ2-2, with D perhaps TRBD1 or TRBD2 (5 bases each). With 3 bases removed from V and 6 bases from J, the gap between germline ends came to 14 bases. CDR1 and CDR2 from the germline V gene are SGHDN and FVKESK. This CDR3 contains 15 residues.

V and J are TRBV27 and TRBJ2-5, with D hard to call. V lost 0 bases to trimming and J lost 4 bases, with 9 bases between them. This CDR3 has 14 residues. The germline gives CDR1 MNHEY, CDR2 SMNVEV (reference sequence). The CDR3, as DNA: TGTGCCAGCAGTTTATCGTACGTTTCAGAGACCCAGTACTTC. This sequence encodes CASSLSYVSETQYF.

This clonotype was recorded many times. This sequence joins TRBV21-1 and TRBJ1-6; TRBD1 is taken as the D call from the table, unchecked against the DNA. TRBV21-1 is flagged as a pseudogene. This CDR3 spans 15 amino acids. CDR3: CASPWGARNNSPLHF. CDR3 DNA sequence: TGTGCCAGCCCCTGGGGGGCGAGGAATAATTCACCCCTCCACTTT.

This clonotype occurred a few times. The V and J genes are TRBV7-2 and TRBJ1-2, with D tentatively TRBD1 (6 bases). CDR3 length: 13 residues. Trimming pared 6 bases from V and 3 bases from J, leaving 11 bases between. Germline CDR1 is SGHTA and CDR2 is FQGNSA. The CDR3 bases are TGTGCCAGCAGATTGGACAGAGACTATGGCTACACCTTC. Translated, it gives CASRLDRDYGYTF.

This clonotype has a handful of counts. J is TRBJ2-3 and V is TRBV12-3 or TRBV12-4; 12 nucleotides line up with TRBD2. The CDR3 runs to 16 residues. J lost 1 base, V lost 4 bases, and 3 bases had no gene match. The CDR3 bases are TGTGCCAGCAGTTCTAGCGGGGGGGCCGGCACAGATACGCAGTATTTT. As protein: CASSSSGGAGTDTQYF.

This clonotype was observed at least ten times. The rearrangement links TRBV7-2 to TRBJ2-1; 8 positions agree with TRBD2. Losses at the gene ends were 4 bases for V and 4 bases for J; bases not matched to a gene: 0. Germline CDR1 reads SGHTA; CDR2 reads FQGNSA. CDR3 length: 13 residues. The CDR3, as DNA: TGTGCCAGCAGCTCGGGGGGGTACAATGAGCAGTTCTTC. Protein: CASSSGGYNEQFF.